A selection of T cell receptor beta chains follows, all from one sample in a study of human thymus T cells. Only in-frame clones appear in the TCRdb table, and some are missing; sequencing was by immunoSEQ multiplex PCR. The table records tens of thousands of clones, 94% of them present only once. The specimen sequenced was blood. These receptor sequences come from a boy under two years old with a congenital heart defect but otherwise immunologically healthy. The CDR3 runs from the conserved cysteine through the conserved F or W. The D gene is left open where the match is weak.

>TRBJ2-3|TRBV14|NA
CASSQAGRRYTQYF
>TRBJ1-2|TRBV30|TRBD1
CAWREQGAHYGYTF
>TRBJ1-5|TRBV19|NA
CASTPRVEIVQPQHF
>TRBJ1-5|TRBV25-1|NA
CASSEYGQPQHF
>TRBJ2-5|TRBV19|NA
CASSTTGPQETQYF
>TRBJ2-3|TRBV19|TRBD2
CASSMSNGGATDTQYF
>TRBJ2-4|TRBV28|TRBD2
CASSESSGGAAKNIQYF
>TRBJ2-3|TRBV5-1|NA
CASSLVRGSTDTQYF
>TRBJ1-2|TRBV5-1|TRBD1
CASSLTTGTANYGYTF
>TRBJ2-3|TRBV15|NA
CATSRVRQGTDTQYF
>TRBJ1-4|TRBV6-4|TRBD1
CASSPGTGRRRNEKLFF
>TRBJ1-2|TRBV4-1|NA
CASSQTGVASGYTF
>TRBJ2-1|TRBV6-1|TRBD2
CASSDWTSGGPDEQFF
>TRBJ2-3|TRBV4-2|TRBD2
CASSQEAGLVRDTQYF
>TRBJ1-2|TRBV27|NA
CASSLRDNVFSGYTF
>TRBJ1-6|TRBV9|NA
CARSLAFGRPNSPLHF
>TRBJ1-6|TRBV27|NA
CASSLRPAPSSYNSPLHF
>TRBJ1-2|TRBV10-3|NA
CAISDIGVHGYTF
>TRBJ1-1|TRBV6-5|NA
CASSRRTEAFF
>TRBJ1-3|TRBV9|NA
CASSPAGNTIYF
>TRBJ2-1|TRBV11-2|TRBD2
CASSWVAGSKSSYNEQFF
>TRBJ1-1|TRBV29-1|TRBD1
CSVGQGNTEAFF
>TRBJ2-5|TRBV6-5|NA
CASSYSSQETQYF
>TRBJ2-5|TRBV10-1|NA
CAPRGAYQETQYF
>TRBJ1-6|TRBV4-1|TRBD1
CASSLGQGNYNSPLHF
>TRBJ2-7|TRBV4-2|TRBD1
CASSHIGTGLFYEQYF
>TRBJ2-2|TRBV4-2|TRBD1
CASSQERGQHTGELFF
>TRBJ2-1|TRBV7-2|NA
CASSLVRDQLGEQFF
>TRBJ2-1|TRBV9|NA
CASSVGQSSYNEQFF
>TRBJ2-7|TRBV11-2|NA
CASSSRRYEQYF
>TRBJ2-2|TRBV7-2|TRBD2
CASSFRLAGSTGELFF